The T cell receptor (beta chain) under discussion was sequenced for a study of cytomegalovirus exposure and HLA in healthy donors. About the research overall: Within an early data release were 80 million to 90 million unique TCRs drawn from HLA-typed donors. Most donors, just over 80% of approximately 400 genotyped, fell in the Caucasian-associated ancestry cluster. General study findings and limits: An ancestry cluster, one associated with Asian ancestry, reportedly showed fewer N-insertions than the roughly 670-donor mean in a later analysis.

Amplification used 60 Vbeta primers and 13 Jbeta primers. Here immunoSEQ multiplex PCR was the method, and the copy in TCRdb shows in-frame clones only, minus some. The sample yields about 120,000 clones, around 81% seen once. A word on this clone: What it binds is not known.

CDR1 and CDR2 from the germline V gene are SGHKS and YYEKEE (reference sequence). The CDR3 is 14 residues long. The V gene lost 1 base and the J gene lost 0 bases, with 7 bases spanning the gap. The sample comprised PBMCs. The receptor was isolated from a woman aged 40 to 50 in good health and CMV-seronegative. The genes are TRBV5-5 and TRBJ2-5; D remains ambiguous. CDR3 coding DNA: TGTGCCAGCAGCTTGCGAGTGTACCAAGAGACCCAGTACTTC. It codes for CASSLRVYQETQYF.